A single sample is the source of the 27 T cell receptor beta chains below, sequenced in a study of T cells in Graves' hyperthyroidism and ophthalmopathy. It was RNA transcripts that yielded the amplified TCR beta CDR3 regions. Initially, a first-round RT-PCR of the TCR CDR3 employed the HTBI primer set. One entry per CDR3 protein, called by TCRdb with MiXCR from the multiplex PCR reads. The sample holds 500,000 to 650,000 distinct CDR3 sequences, 13% to 15% seen once. Sequenced: blood. The source is a woman between 40 and 55 years old with Graves' hyperthyroidism.

The rearrangement joins TRBV15 to TRBJ1-4; D remains unclear. V lost 7 bases to trimming and J lost 3 bases, with 15 bases between them. This CDR3 is built from 15 residues. Germline V gene lookup returns CDR1 LNHNV and CDR2 YYDKDF (reference sequence). CDR3 DNA sequence: TGTGCCACCAAAAGGGAACCGGGCTCTAATGAAAAACTGTTTTTT. Translating gives CATKREPGSNEKLFF.

This clonotype was recorded many times. This rearrangement joins TRBV28 to TRBJ2-7; 8 positions agree with TRBD1. CDR3 length: 15 residues. J gave up 3 bases and V 1 base, and 5 bases lay outside the gene matches. CDR1 and CDR2 from the germline V gene are MDHEN and SYDVKM. CDR3 nucleotide sequence: TGTGCCAGCAGTTTATTTGCAGGGGGCGGCTACGAGCAGTACTTC. Its protein is CASSLFAGGGYEQYF.

In its sample, this clonotype was seen many times. V usage is TRBV7-2 and J usage is TRBJ2-7; possibly TRBD2 for D (6 bases). CDR1 and CDR2 from the germline V gene are SGHTA and FQGNSA. V lost 7 bases, J lost 4 bases, and 17 bases lay in between. The length of the CDR3 is 14 residues. CDR3 in DNA: TGTGCCAGCACCTCGACTAGAGGGCCTTACGAGCAGTACTTC. It yields the protein CASTSTRGPYEQYF.

This clonotype was picked up many times. V is TRBV6-1 and J is TRBJ1-1; unclear D gene. V was trimmed by 3 bases and J by 7 bases, leaving 15 bases between them. Per the germline V gene, CDR1 is MNHNS and CDR2 is SASEGT. This CDR3 comprises 14 residues. CDR3 amino acids: CASSDAPRHLEAFF. In DNA form, the CDR3 reads TGTGCCAGCAGTGATGCTCCGAGACACCTTGAAGCTTTCTTT.

This chain uses TRBV11-2 with TRBJ2-2, with a tentative D call TRBD1 (5 bases). This CDR3 is 13 amino acids long. V lost 8 bases and J lost 2, with 9 bases in between. From germline, CDR1 is SGHAT and CDR2 FQNNGV. The CDR3 sequence is CASLRGNTGELFF. CDR3 DNA sequence: TGTGCCAGCCTTAGGGGAAACACCGGGGAGCTGTTTTTT.

This clonotype was detected many times. The chain has TRBV12-3 or TRBV12-4 and TRBJ1-2; a possible D gene is TRBD1 (5 bases). V shed 6 bases and J shed 13 bases, with 21 bases lying between them. This CDR3 is built from 13 residues. The DNA for the CDR3 is TGTGCCAGCAGCAATTCGGGACCCCGGGTTGGCACCTTC. Translation gives CASSNSGPRVGTF.

This clonotype was observed at least ten times. The gene calls are TRBV6-1 and TRBJ2-3; TRBD2 is a possible D gene (5 bases). Germline V gene data show CDR1 as MNHNS and CDR2 as SASEGT. This CDR3 comprises 15 residues. Trimming removed 6 bases at V and 1 base at J, with 14 bases between. The CDR3 loop is CASSPDGLGTDTQYF. As DNA, the CDR3 is TGTGCCAGCAGCCCCGACGGACTTGGCACAGATACGCAGTATTTT.

This clonotype was counted ten times or more. The CDR3 loop is CSAREVGYEQYF. Here the CDR3 DNA reads TGCAGTGCTAGAGAGGTGGGCTACGAGCAGTACTTC. The rearrangement links TRBV20-1 to TRBJ2-7, with D hard to call. The CDR3 runs 12 residues. The V end lost 0 bases, the J end lost 3 bases, and 6 bases lay between the germline ends. Germline loops: CDR1 DFQATT, CDR2 SNEGSKA (reference sequence).

The chain links TRBV2 to TRBJ2-5; tentatively, D is TRBD1 or TRBD2 (5 bases each). V was clipped by 1 base and J by 2 bases, with 11 bases between them. Germline-derived CDR1 and CDR2 are SNHLY and FYNNEI. CDR3 size: 15 residues. The CDR3 here is CASSEDGAIQETQYF. For the CDR3, the DNA is TGTGCCAGCAGTGAAGACGGGGCAATACAAGAGACCCAGTACTTC.

The sample holds a few counts of this clonotype. The V call is TRBV18, the J call TRBJ1-6; D perhaps matches TRBD1 (5 bases). V lost 3 bases, J lost 13 bases, and 22 bases lay in between. Germline assignment: CDR1 KGHSH and CDR2 LQKENI. The CDR3 totals 16 residues. The CDR3 here is CASSPPSGTPLSPLHF. The CDR3 DNA is TGTGCCAGCTCACCCCCCTCCGGGACCCCCTTAAGTCCCCTCCACTTT.

The chain uses TRBV2 and TRBJ2-2; TRBD2 might be the D (5 bases). The CDR3 runs 13 residues. Trimming took 5 bases from V and 6 from J, leaving 10 bases between them. Germline CDR1 and CDR2: SNHLY and FYNNEI. The CDR3 sequence: CASSQEGPGELFF. CDR3 bases: TGTGCCAGCAGTCAAGAGGGTCCCGGGGAGCTGTTTTTT.

This chain links TRBV3-1 with TRBJ2-5, with D unclear. This CDR3 has 13 residues. V was pared by 4 bases and J by 4 bases, with 10 bases between. CDR1 LGHDT and CDR2 YNNKEL come from the germline V gene (reference sequence). The CDR3 coding sequence is TGTGCCAGCAGCCCTCCTCTTAGAGAGACCCAGTACTTC. This codes for CASSPPLRETQYF.

This clonotype was found many times. V and J are TRBV6-1 and TRBJ2-1; 9 nucleotides agree with TRBD2. V lost 6 bases and J lost 4; bases outside the gene matches: 10. CDR3 length: 16 amino acids. Germline V lookup: CDR1 MNHNS, CDR2 SASEGT. The CDR3 coding sequence is TGTGCCAGCAGCATGACTAGCGGAAGATTTTACAATGAGCAGTTCTTC. Protein sequence: CASSMTSGRFYNEQFF.

The rearrangement uses TRBV7-2 and TRBJ1-2; D possibly corresponds to TRBD1 (5 bases). The CDR3 spans 16 residues. Trimming stripped 5 bases from V and 0 bases from J, with 16 bases between. CDR1 is SGHTA, CDR2 FQGNSA, per germline. Written as DNA, the CDR3 is TGTGCCAGCAGCCCGCGACGGACACTCCCTAACTATGGCTACACCTTC. Protein sequence: CASSPRRTLPNYGYTF.

This clonotype showed up just a few times. This chain joins TRBV9 and TRBJ2-3, with a tentative D call TRBD2 (5 bases). CDR1 and CDR2 from the germline V gene are SGDLS and YYNGEE. The CDR3 totals 14 residues. V dropped 4 bases and J dropped 3 bases, with 12 bases sitting between them. The CDR3 nucleotides read TGTGCCAGCAGCCAGAGGGCAAAAACAGATACGCAGTATTTT. This translates into CASSQRAKTDTQYF.

This clonotype was seen ten or more times. The V call is TRBV27, the J call TRBJ2-1, with 8 bases identical to TRBD2. V dropped 2 bases and J dropped 0; count of bases not matched to a gene: 9. Germline lookup yields CDR1 MNHEY and CDR2 SMNVEV (reference sequence). The CDR3 is made up of 18 amino acids. The DNA for the CDR3 is TGTGCCAGCAGTTTAAGGCTAGCGGGTTTAAGCTCCTACAATGAGCAGTTCTTC. Amino acid sequence: CASSLRLAGLSSYNEQFF.

This clonotype showed up just a few times. This sequence joins TRBV10-3 and TRBJ2-7, with 9 nucleotides matching TRBD1. Germline lookup yields CDR1 ENHRY and CDR2 SYGVKD. Trimming took 3 bases from V and 3 from J; bases not matched to a gene: 9. There are 16 residues in the CDR3. The CDR3: CAISDPTGTGLYEQYF. In DNA, the CDR3 is TGTGCCATCAGTGACCCCACCGGGACAGGGCTCTACGAGCAGTACTTC.

This clonotype was seen ten or more times. V gene TRBV11-2 combines with J gene TRBJ2-1; D is unresolved. This CDR3 has 13 amino acids. V gave up 0 bases and J gave up 7 bases, with 7 bases separating them. In germline, CDR1 is SGHAT, CDR2 FQNNGV. This CDR3 is CASSLDFMNEQFF. The CDR3 coding sequence is TGTGCCAGCAGCTTAGATTTCATGAATGAGCAGTTCTTC.

This chain joins TRBV6-1 and TRBJ1-4; 7 nucleotides match TRBD1. Germline CDR1 MNHNS, CDR2 SASEGT. Trimming removed 4 bases from V and 8 bases from J; junction bases left unmatched: 7. The CDR3 is 14 amino acids. DNA for the CDR3: TGTGCCAGCAGTGGAGGGGGCGGGGGGGAAAAACTGTTTTTT. This gives the protein CASSGGGGGEKLFF.

This clonotype was counted a few times. The CDR3 DNA is TGTGCCAGCTGTGGGGGCAATCAGCCCCAGCATTTT. This encodes CASCGGNQPQHF. This chain links TRBV12-3 or TRBV12-4 with TRBJ1-5; D gene ambiguous. The V and J ends lost 8 bases and 2 bases respectively, with 7 bases between them. The CDR3 runs to 12 residues.

This chain joins TRBV5-1 and TRBJ2-1; tentatively, D is TRBD2 (6 bases). The CDR3 consists of 15 residues. Between the trimmed V and J ends, which lost 4 bases and 7 bases, there was a span of 18 bases. CDR1 is SGHRS, CDR2 YFSETQ, per germline. DNA for the CDR3: TGCGCCAGCAGCCCCGGCGGGGCGTCTGGAAATGAGCAGTTCTTC. As protein: CASSPGGASGNEQFF.

With regard to this clonotype: With a much larger clone just one base away, this may be a read error. V gene TRBV19 combines with J gene TRBJ2-3, with 8 bases matching TRBD2. The germline V gene has CDR1 LNHDA and CDR2 SQIVND (reference sequence). This CDR3 spans 13 amino acids. CDR3 amino acids: CANSSGIGDTQYF. CDR3 nucleotide sequence: TGTGCCAATAGTAGCGGGATAGGAGATACGCAGTATTTT.

This clonotype has ten or more counts. The genes are TRBV24-1 and TRBJ2-7, with TRBD1 matching over 7 bases. Germline loops: CDR1 KGHDR, CDR2 SFDVKD. The V gene end was trimmed by 4 bases and the J gene end by 1 base; junction bases not matched to a gene: 6. CDR3 length equals 15 residues. The DNA of the CDR3 is TGTGCCACCAGTGAGCAGGGGGACAATTCCTACGAGCAGTACTTC. It codes for CATSEQGDNSYEQYF.

This clonotype was picked up one time. J is TRBJ2-1 and V is TRBV4-1; a weak D match, TRBD1 (8 bases). CDR3 size: 16 residues. V gave up 8 bases and J gave up 1 base, with 18 bases separating them. The germline gives CDR1 MGHRA, CDR2 YSYEKL. CDR3 in DNA: TGCGCCAGCGGCCTTGGACAGGGAGGGTCCTACAATGAGCAGTTCTTC. Protein: CASGLGQGGSYNEQFF.

This clonotype occurred a few times. The chain has TRBV24-1 and TRBJ2-4, with D possibly being TRBD1 (7 bases). Germline V gives CDR1 KGHDR, CDR2 SFDVKD. With 8 bases removed from V and 12 bases from J, the gap between germline ends came to 22 bases. The length of the CDR3 is 14 residues. The CDR3 coding sequence is TGTGCCACCAAGGGCAGGGGGGCCCCGGTGGGTCAGTACTTC. Translating gives CATKGRGAPVGQYF.

The gene calls are TRBV2 and TRBJ2-5; possibly TRBD2 for D (5 bases). Between the trimmed V and J ends, which lost 1 base and 6 bases, there was a span of 9 bases. The CDR3 has 13 amino acids. From germline, CDR1 is SNHLY and CDR2 FYNNEI. In DNA form, the CDR3 reads TGTGCCAGCAGTGAAGGGAGCGGTAAGACCCAGTACTTC. It is translated as CASSEGSGKTQYF.

This clonotype has ten or more counts. This chain joins TRBV28 and TRBJ2-1; maybe TRBD2 (6 bases). Germline CDR1 reads MDHEN; CDR2 reads SYDVKM. The CDR3 length is 14 residues. The V gene lost 10 bases and the J gene lost 5 bases, with 18 bases spanning the gap. The CDR3 sequence: CAILRASEHNEQFF. The CDR3 bases are TGTGCCATCCTCCGGGCTAGCGAACACAATGAGCAGTTCTTC.